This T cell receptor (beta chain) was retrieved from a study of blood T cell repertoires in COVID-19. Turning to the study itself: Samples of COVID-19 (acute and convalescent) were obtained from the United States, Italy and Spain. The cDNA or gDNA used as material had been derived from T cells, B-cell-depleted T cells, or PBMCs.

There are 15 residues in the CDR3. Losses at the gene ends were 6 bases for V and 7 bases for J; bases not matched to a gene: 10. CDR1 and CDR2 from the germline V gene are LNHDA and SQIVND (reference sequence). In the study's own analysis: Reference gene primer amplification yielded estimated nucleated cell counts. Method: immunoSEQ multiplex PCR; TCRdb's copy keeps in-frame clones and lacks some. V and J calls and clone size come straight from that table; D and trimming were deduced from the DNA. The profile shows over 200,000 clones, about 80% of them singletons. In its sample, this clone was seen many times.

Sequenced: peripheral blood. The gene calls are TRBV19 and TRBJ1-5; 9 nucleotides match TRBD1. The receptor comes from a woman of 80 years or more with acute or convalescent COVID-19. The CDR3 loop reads CASSPLTGGDQPQHF. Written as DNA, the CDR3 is TGTGCCAGTAGCCCCCTTACAGGGGGCGACCAGCCCCAGCATTTT.